These 26 T cell receptor beta chains were all obtained from the same sample, sequenced in a study of shared clonotypes between healthy human individuals. Using immunoSEQ multiplex PCR, the repertoire was profiled, and TCRdb retains in-frame clones only, with some absent. The sample has about 600,000 clones; around 95% are singletons. Naivety among CD8 cells was defined by CD45RO negativity and positive CCR7 selection, thereby excluding terminally differentiated effector memory CD45RA+ cells. The source material was naive CD8+ T cells sorted from blood. The receptors were gathered from a young woman in good health.

The chain has TRBV11-2 and TRBJ2-7; D is unclear. The CDR3 is 12 amino acids. V lost 2 bases and J lost 2, with 4 bases in between. CDR1 and CDR2 (germline): SGHAT, FQNNGV. CDR3 loop: CASSLLTYEQYF. CDR3 DNA: TGTGCCAGCAGCTTACTTACCTACGAGCAGTACTTC.

The V gene is TRBV15, the J gene TRBJ2-5; 7 nucleotides line up with TRBD1. J gave up 5 bases and V 0 bases, and 9 bases lay outside the gene matches. Germline V gene lookup returns CDR1 LNHNV and CDR2 YYDKDF (reference sequence). The CDR3 length is 16 residues. In DNA form, the CDR3 reads TGTGCCACCAGCAGAGATTACAGAAGGGGGCGCGAGACCCAGTACTTC. It specifies CATSRDYRRGRETQYF. Full variable domain (missing parts from reference TRBV15 and TRBJ2-5): DAMVIQNPRYQVTQFGKPVTLSCSQTLNHNVMYWYQQKSSQAPKLLFHYYDKDFNNEADTPDNFQSRRPNTSFCFLDIRSPGLGDTAMYLCATSRDYRRGRETQYFGPGTRLLVL.

The V call is TRBV2, the J call TRBJ2-3; 10 bases match TRBD2. V lost 6 bases, J lost 6 bases, and 15 bases stayed unmatched. The length of the CDR3 is 17 residues. Germline CDR1 is SNHLY and CDR2 is FYNNEI. The CDR3 bases are TGTGCCAGCAGATACGACTTGCAGCGGGAGGGCCCCGATACGCAGTATTTT. It translates to CASRYDLQREGPDTQYF.

The chain recombines TRBV5-6 with TRBJ2-7; 10 bases map to TRBD2. With V trimmed by 5 bases and J by 10 bases, 12 bases remained unmatched. In germline, CDR1 is SGHDT, CDR2 YYEEEE. The CDR3 loop spans 14 amino acids. CDR3 nucleotides: TGTGCCAGCAGTTCCAGAAGGACTAGCGGAAACCAGTACTTC. Translation: CASSSRRTSGNQYF. Looking up the rest from reference TRBV5-6 and TRBJ2-7 gives the full variable domain: DAGVTQSPTHLIKTRGQQVTLRCSPKSGHDTVSWYQQALGQGPQFIFQYYEEEERQRGNFPDRFSGHQFPNYSSELNVNALLLGDSALYLCASSSRRTSGNQYFGPGTRLTVT.

This rearrangement joins TRBV2 to TRBJ2-1; D gene unclear. This CDR3 is 13 amino acids long. The germline V and J ends were trimmed by 6 bases and 8 bases, with 14 bases remaining between them. Germline-derived CDR1 and CDR2 are SNHLY and FYNNEI. CDR3 residues: CASSQLGFHEQFF. The CDR3 DNA is TGTGCCAGCAGCCAGCTGGGCTTCCATGAGCAGTTCTTC.

The CDR3 bases are TGTGCCAGCAGTTACTCTCCGGGGGAAGCTTTCTTT. Protein sequence: CASSYSPGEAFF. The chain links TRBV6-6 to TRBJ1-1; D is undetermined. Trimming pared 0 bases from V and 8 bases from J, leaving 7 bases between. The CDR3 covers 12 residues. Germline assignment: CDR1 MNHNY and CDR2 SVGAGI (reference sequence).

The V gene is TRBV7-2, the J gene TRBJ2-1, with TRBD1 matching 7 bases. The germline CDR1 and CDR2 sequences are SGHTA and FQGNSA. CDR3 size: 13 residues. With V trimmed by 3 bases and J by 4 bases, 0 bases remained unmatched. CDR3 nucleotide sequence: TGTGCCAGCAGCTTGACAGGGTACAATGAGCAGTTCTTC. It encodes CASSLTGYNEQFF. Looking up the rest from reference TRBV7-2 and TRBJ2-1 gives the full variable domain: GAGVSQSPSNKVTEKGKDVELRCDPISGHTALYWYRQSLGQGLEFLIYFQGNSAPDKSGLPSDRFSAERTGGSVSTLTIQRTQQEDSAVYLCASSLTGYNEQFFGPGTRLTVL.

For this clone: This sample includes further DNA sequences coding for the same CDR3. The V and J genes are TRBV29-1 and TRBJ2-2; a possible D gene is TRBD2 (5 bases). With 5 bases removed from V and 3 bases from J, the gap between germline ends came to 10 bases. Looked up from germline, CDR1 is SQVTM and CDR2 is ANQGSEA. This CDR3 is built from 13 residues. CDR3 DNA: TGCAGCGTTATAGGAGCGGACACCGGGGAGCTGTTTTTT. Translating it yields CSVIGADTGELFF.

This chain connects TRBV9 to TRBJ2-1; D might be TRBD2 (6 bases). Germline-derived CDR1 and CDR2 are SGDLS and YYNGEE. The ends were cut back, 4 bases at V and 3 bases at J, with 23 bases in the middle. This CDR3 has 18 amino acids. CDR3 DNA sequence: TGTGCCAGCAGCCCCCTAAAAGGGCGGGACGAGAACTACAATGAGCAGTTCTTC. Amino acids: CASSPLKGRDENYNEQFF.

The J gene is TRBJ2-7, the V gene TRBV18; D may correspond to TRBD1 or TRBD2 (5 bases each). The CDR3 covers 14 residues. Trimming stripped 1 base from V and 4 bases from J, with 11 bases between. Germline CDR1 is KGHSH and CDR2 is LQKENI. CDR3 coding DNA: TGTGCCAGCTCACCACGGGGACCGGAATACGAGCAGTACTTC. This gives the protein CASSPRGPEYEQYF.

The V and J genes are TRBV29-1 and TRBJ2-7; unclear D gene. The CDR3 sequence is 11 residues long. Trimming took off 0 bases at V and 4 bases at J, with 4 bases between the two ends. CDR1 is SQVTM and CDR2 is ANQGSEA in the germline V gene. The CDR3 sequence is CSVEDWYEQYF. CDR3 nucleotides: TGCAGCGTTGAAGATTGGTACGAGCAGTACTTC.

V usage is TRBV7-8 and J usage is TRBJ1-5; a weak D match, TRBD1 (5 bases). V was pared by 5 bases and J by 0 bases, with 8 bases between. This CDR3 has 14 amino acids. Germline V gene sequence: CDR1 SGHVS, CDR2 FQNEAQ. The CDR3 loop is CASSPTASNQPQHF. CDR3 coding DNA: TGTGCCAGCAGCCCGACAGCTAGCAATCAGCCCCAGCATTTT.

The V and J genes are TRBV11-3 and TRBJ1-5, with TRBD1 as a possible D gene (6 bases). The CDR3 contains 17 residues. V lost 6 bases to trimming and J lost 0 bases, with 18 bases between them. Germline values: CDR1 SGHNT, CDR2 YENEEA. The CDR3 sequence is CASRTTDRCYSNQPQHF. The DNA of the CDR3 is TGTGCCAGCAGAACAACCGACAGGTGCTATAGCAATCAGCCCCAGCATTTT.

The chain uses TRBV28 and TRBJ1-1; 8 bases agree with TRBD1. This CDR3 is built from 14 residues. CDR1 MDHEN and CDR2 SYDVKM come from the germline V gene. With V trimmed by 4 bases and J by 5 bases, 6 bases remained unmatched. DNA for the CDR3: TGTGCCAGCAGTTCCCAGGGGGCGTGGACTGAAGCTTTCTTT. Amino acids: CASSSQGAWTEAFF. Using reference TRBV28 and TRBJ1-1 for the parts outside the CDR3, the full variable domain is DVKVTQSSRYLVKRTGEKVFLECVQDMDHENMFWYRQDPGLGLRLIYFSYDVKMKEKGDIPEGYSVSREKKERFSLILESASTNQTSMYLCASSSQGAWTEAFFGQGTRLTVV.

This chain uses TRBV28 with TRBJ2-7; unclear D gene. CDR3 size: 14 residues. V shed 3 bases and J shed 4 bases, with 13 bases lying between them. The germline V gene encodes CDR1 MDHEN and CDR2 SYDVKM. The CDR3 spells CASSFSSPEYEQYF. The CDR3 DNA reads as TGTGCCAGCAGTTTTAGCTCCCCGGAGTACGAGCAGTACTTC.

This chain uses TRBV6-5 with TRBJ2-2; D not resolved. V was cut by 8 bases and J by 3 bases, with 13 bases left in between. The CDR3 sequence is 14 residues long. Germline CDR1 and CDR2: MNHEY and SVGAGI. The CDR3 sequence is CASCLGTHTGELFF. CDR3 nucleotide sequence: TGTGCCAGCTGTCTAGGAACCCACACCGGGGAGCTGTTTTTT.

The chain recombines TRBV27 with TRBJ1-4; D is perhaps TRBD1 (5 bases). The CDR3 consists of 14 residues. The V gene lost 6 bases and the J gene lost 4 bases, with 12 bases spanning the gap. The germline V gene has CDR1 MNHEY and CDR2 SMNVEV (reference sequence). The CDR3 here is CASRLGRINEKLFF. The DNA of the CDR3 is TGTGCCAGCAGGTTGGGACGGATTAATGAAAAACTGTTTTTT.

The gene calls are TRBV27 and TRBJ2-5; the D is unclear. The J call may be faulty, since TRBJ2-7 better matches the DNA end. The length of the CDR3 is 13 residues. The germline CDR1 and CDR2 sequences are MNHEY and SMNVEV (reference sequence). The DNA for the CDR3 is TGTGCCAGCAGTTACGAGGCTGGCTACGAGCAGTACTTC. Translated: CASSYEAGYEQYF.

The chain couples TRBV19 to TRBJ2-2, with 16 bases lining up with TRBD2. J was trimmed by 4 bases and V by 5 bases; bases with no gene match: 10. The CDR3 is made up of 19 amino acids. CDR1 LNHDA and CDR2 SQIVND come from the germline V gene (reference sequence). CDR3: CASSDGTSGRALATGELFF. The CDR3 DNA sequence: TGTGCCAGTAGTGATGGGACTAGCGGGAGGGCCCTAGCCACCGGGGAGCTGTTTTTT.

The V gene is TRBV28, the J gene TRBJ1-1, with D hard to call. CDR3 size: 16 residues. V dropped 4 bases and J dropped 0 bases, with 15 bases sitting between them. Germline V gives CDR1 MDHEN, CDR2 SYDVKM. The CDR3 DNA sequence: TGTGCCAGCAGTTCTCATCTGGGCCGGCTGAACACTGAAGCTTTCTTT. Encoded protein: CASSSHLGRLNTEAFF.

The V gene is TRBV6-1, the J gene TRBJ1-1; D is unresolved. The CDR3 is 15 residues long. V dropped 5 bases and J dropped 10 bases, with 23 bases sitting between them. The V gene's germline CDR1 is MNHNS and CDR2 SASEGT. Here the CDR3 reads CASSTPMGIVVGAFF. The DNA for the CDR3 is TGTGCCAGCAGTACCCCGATGGGAATCGTTGTTGGAGCTTTCTTT.

The rearrangement uses TRBV11-2 and TRBJ2-7; the D gene is possibly TRBD2 (7 bases). Germline CDR1 and CDR2: SGHAT and FQNNGV. The V and J ends lost 5 bases and 4 bases respectively, with 18 bases between them. There are 15 residues in the CDR3. The CDR3 reads CASSPTAGATYEQYF. The DNA for the CDR3 is TGTGCCAGCAGCCCGACGGCGGGGGCGACGTACGAGCAGTACTTC.

This clone showed up just a few times. The chain employs TRBV6-5 and TRBJ1-2; no clear D gene. The CDR3 loop spans 14 amino acids. The V end was cut by 2 bases, the J end by 4 bases, with 11 bases between. Germline CDR1 reads MNHEY; CDR2 reads SVGAGI. CDR3 nucleotides: TGTGCCAGCAGTTACAGACAAGCGAGCTATGGCTACACCTTC. This gives the protein CASSYRQASYGYTF.

The J gene is TRBJ2-5, the V gene TRBV4-1; D possibly corresponds to TRBD1 (5 bases). The J call is uncertain, as TRBJ2-7 better fits the DNA end. CDR3 length: 14 residues. Germline-derived CDR1 and CDR2 are MGHRA and YSYEKL. The CDR3 nucleotides are TGCGCCAGCAGCCTAACAGGATCCTCCTACGAGCAGTACTTC. This gives the protein CASSLTGSSYEQYF.

The chain combines TRBV27 with TRBJ1-5; 7 bases map to TRBD1. The V gene end was trimmed by 5 bases and the J gene end by 5 bases; junction bases not matched to a gene: 6. CDR3 length: 14 amino acids. Germline CDR1 reads MNHEY; CDR2 reads SMNVEV (reference sequence). The CDR3 loop is CASSQTGTHQPQHF. DNA of the CDR3: TGTGCCAGCAGTCAGACAGGGACTCATCAGCCCCAGCATTTT.

The chain combines TRBV14 with TRBJ2-1; possible D gene TRBD2, 5 bases. The CDR3 consists of 16 residues. The germline gives CDR1 SGHDN, CDR2 FVKESK. V lost 0 bases and J lost 7, with 16 bases in between. CDR3 nucleotide sequence: TGTGCCAGCAGCCAAGAGGGAGCGCCCAACCGGAATGAGCAGTTCTTC. Its protein product is CASSQEGAPNRNEQFF.